This TCR beta chain was sequenced in a study of cytomegalovirus exposure and HLA in healthy donors (dated by TCRdb to the late 2010s). In the study overall: An earlier analysis of several hundred of the donors reported approximately 270 Gb of sequence data and some 120 million unique TCR beta sequences from around 200 million T cells. Roughly 300 gigabases of sequencing data and approximately 80 million unique TCR sequences were included in an early release covering roughly 600 HLA-typed donors. Of the roughly 400 genotyped donors, approximately 80% fell in the genetic ancestry cluster associated with self-reported Caucasian donors. The study was designed to test whether signatures of past pathogen exposure could be identified by cataloging public T cell receptors. The T cell repertoires of some 700 subjects were profiled by immunosequencing and related to cytomegalovirus serostatus. Along with the roughly 700-subject first cohort, a separate validation cohort of over a hundred different subjects was used. The study combined high-throughput TCR immunosequencing, statistical association of individual TCRs with disease status, and machine learning to predict cytomegalovirus infection status. A later analysis re-analyzed previously published TCR beta repertoires from 600 to 850 donors and added high-resolution HLA genotyping to study TCR occurrence patterns. Rather than using new phenotypic data, the later analysis identified candidate immune exposures from TCR beta sequences and from how often those sequences occurred across donors. To decide whether each TCR beta V gene segment behaved as functional or pseudogenic, an earlier analysis of 587 of the donors relied on high-throughput TCR beta sequencing. Donor age, sex, ethnicity and CMV serostatus were compiled together with the repertoire data. Genome-wide SNP genotypes for about three fifths of the 666 donors were used in a later genetic analysis, which treated that subset as a discovery cohort. Every repertoire in the discovery cohort had been generated on one and the same sequencing platform. Class I and class II HLA loci were covered by the typing at four-digit resolution. The number of donors typed differed by locus, with roughly 620-640 for A, B, C, DRB1 and DQB1, 522 for DQA1, some 570 for DPA1, and some 450 for DPB1. Four to six DR-DQ haplotypes were handled as single units for association and clustering because linkage in the cohort was strong. Among approximately 370 genotyped donors of the cohort, an average of roughly 230,000 unique TCR beta nucleotide sequences was sequenced per donor, of which 15% to 20% were non-productive. What the study reported, not specific to this receptor: In a later analysis, about 16,000 TCR beta sequences were associated with specific HLA alleles at a false discovery rate of 0.05. CMV serostatus was the only immune exposure information available for the cohort. The classifier was reported to diagnose cytomegalovirus status with high specificity and sensitivity in both the original cohort and the validation cohort. Compared with equally common non-associated chains, HLA-associated TCR beta chains in a later analysis were more clonally expanded and had lower generation probabilities. Several of the top co-occurrence clusters appeared to be linked to parvovirus B19, influenza, CMV and Epstein-Barr virus, according to a later analysis. A later analysis found that TCR association rates varied across HLA loci, with DRB1 alleles showing the most associated TCRs and HLA-C alleles the fewest. A later analysis found that most CMV-associated TCR beta chains appeared HLA-restricted, with HLA associations seemingly driven largely by CMV exposure. According to the authors, the approach could potentially be generalized to other disease states and immunological phenotypes. A further reported finding was that TCR beta sequences accurately predicted the HLA-A and HLA-B alleles for most subjects in the first cohort. In vitro tests confirmed that a few of the cytomegalovirus-associated TCR beta chains recognize cytomegalovirus antigens. An earlier analysis of approximately 540 of the donors showed that most TCR beta V segments appeared in productive rearrangements either about 90% or about 30% of the time, which broadly matched IMGT annotations. About 17 rarely observed V segments, including chromosome 9 orphons, were excluded from the earlier analysis of some 590 of the donors because counts were too low. Because HLA typing was missing for some donors at each locus, association tests included only the typed subset. The study gave a list of more than 150 TCR beta chains associated with cytomegalovirus. A group of highly shared sequence variants was considered likely to be a technical artifact of the sequencing pipeline. Some IMGT-functional V segments, including TRBV6-2 and TRBV6-3, could not be told apart with the 87-base-pair reads, so those segments were excluded. When HLA alleles, especially DR and DQ, strongly co-occurred, TCR associations were difficult to assign to individual alleles. Correlated functional status among segregating V segments might reflect linkage disequilibrium, but an unknown experimental factor could not be ruled out. Most TCR sequences were seen in very few donors, while some public TCRs were found in many individuals. In a later genetic analysis, a missense DCLRE1C variant was associated with V-gene and J-gene trimming of TCR beta chains, and the association was replicated in an independent cohort. In this cohort, only TCR beta chains were sequenced, and detectable features were limited by the absence of alpha or paired-chain data. Presence/absence analyses assumed roughly uniform sequencing depth across donors, an assumption that may not hold. Compared with the roughly 600-donor mean, donors in an Asian-associated ancestry cluster had fewer N-insertions in productive TCRs, according to a later genetic analysis.

From the germline V gene (reference sequence), CDR1 is GTSNPN and CDR2 is SVGIG. V was cut back by 4 bases and J by 4 bases, leaving a gap of 16 bases between them. The CDR3 has 14 amino acids, counting the end cysteine and phenylalanine. Only the CDR3 region is kept as DNA, spanning 42 bases read in frame from base 1. The cohort consisted of some 730 healthy bone marrow donors. All cohort members were sampled while nominally healthy, although unrecorded immune exposures were likely present. The donor tested CMV seropositive and was one of the 289 seropositive cohort members. A peripheral blood sample was collected from each donor, and TCR beta sequencing was performed on peripheral blood mononuclear cells. The Qiagen DNeasy Blood Extraction Kit was used to extract genomic DNA from the blood cell samples. Details on this clone: The specificity of this receptor is unknown. One base away there is no much larger clone; base qualities are not given.

Libraries came from the immunoSEQ multiplex PCR assay. The multiplex PCR relied on a mix of 60 forward primers for TCR Vbeta segments and 13 reverse primers for TCR Jbeta segments. Amplification of the CDR3 region of rearranged TCR beta genes was performed with a multiplex PCR assay on genomic DNA. On the Illumina HiSeq System, the amplified TCR beta libraries were sequenced as 87-base-pair reads. Per the authors' processing: Across the 670 or so repertoires, a later analysis counted tens of millions of unique TCR beta chains, roughly 11 million of which were shared by at least two donors. A nearest-neighbor algorithm error-corrected the raw reads and collapsed the reads into unique sequences, merging closely related sequences to remove PCR and sequencing errors. CDR3 sequences were aligned to IMGT reference sequences to assign V, D and J gene segments. For a sequence to be retained, a match of at least six nucleotides was required to both a V gene segment and a J gene segment. Rearrangements were classified as productive when the CDR3 lacked stop codons and remained in frame with V and J, and all other rearrangements were classified as non-productive. Following IMGT convention, CDR3 was defined as the stretch from the second conserved V-encoded cysteine to the conserved J-encoded phenylalanine. Sequences without an unambiguous match to a single V gene segment were excluded from the earlier analysis of 450 to 650 of the donors. In an earlier analysis of about 590 of the donors, a V segment was called functional when productive rearrangements were above 56.7%, and segregating when the standard deviation between donors exceeded 5%. A statistical classification framework was built for diagnosing cytomegalovirus status from the catalog of TCR beta chain sequences. V and J gene assignment, in a later analysis, came from comparing TCR nucleotide sequences with IMGT/GENE-DB human TR gene sequences. In a later analysis, CDR3 sequences and most-parsimonious VDJ recombination scenarios were assigned using the TCRdist pipeline. A later analysis defined each TCR beta chain by its CDR3 amino acid sequence plus V-gene family, and excluded reads lacking a unique V-gene family. To address suspected cross-contamination and a sequencing artifact, a later analysis removed around 600 highly shared, low-generation-probability nucleotide sequences. For each public chain, a later analysis derived a clonal expansion index from normalized ranks of inferred template counts within each repertoire. Generation probabilities in a later analysis came from a VDJ recombination model fitted to out-of-frame rearrangements, and those results were checked against IGoR. In a later analysis, TCR-TCR, TCR-HLA and TCR-CMV co-occurrence was scored with hypergeometric tests, and a repertoire-size bias correction was applied to TCR pairs. False discovery rates were estimated in a later analysis by permuting HLA or CMV assignments 20 times. A later analysis grouped co-occurring TCRs with DBSCAN, adding TCRdist sequence similarity when clustering within HLA-allele-positive subsets. Repertoires with fewer than 30,000 or more than 120,000 public chains, plus five repertoires with anomalous nucleotide sharing, were excluded from co-occurrence clustering. In its TCRdb copy, this immuneACCESS table keeps in-frame sequences only and misses some clones. Where compared with another copy, unresolved V genes explain less than half of these, and the others have no known cause. Clone size and V and J calls were adopted from that table, with D and trimming inferred from the DNA. A total of 60,000 to 90,000 clones appear in this sample, more than 65% of them only once. About 20% of the sample belongs to the ten largest clones.

The sequence came from a man between 65 and 85 years old in good health and CMV-seropositive. The sequenced material came from PBMCs. The chain uses TRBV30 and TRBJ1-2; possibly the D gene is TRBD1, per 6 matching bases. The DNA sequence is TGTGCCTGGACTGGGGGGGCAGGTATCTATGGCTACACCTTC. This codes for CAWTGGAGIYGYTF.